The 21 T cell receptor beta chains in this list originate from one sample, sequenced in a study of blood T cell repertoires in COVID-19. Produced via immunoSEQ multiplex PCR; TCRdb's table is partial and in-frame only. The sample carries some 56,000 clones, just under 90% recorded once. Material for sequencing was peripheral blood. The receptors originated from a woman in her fifties or sixties with COVID-19, enrolled during active disease.

This chain joins TRBV14 and TRBJ2-2; 12 bases align to TRBD2. The germline CDR1 and CDR2 sequences are SGHDN and FVKESK. The CDR3 extends over 16 amino acids. The V and J ends lost 1 base and 6 bases, in that order; junction bases with no gene match: 3. The DNA for the CDR3 is TGTGCCAGCAGCCAAGGGACTAGCGGGGACCCCGGGGAGCTGTTTTTT. Protein sequence: CASSQGTSGDPGELFF.

The chain is built from TRBV19 and TRBJ1-6; no clear D gene. The CDR3 length is 15 residues. The V and J ends lost 3 bases and 6 bases respectively, with 12 bases between them. Germline CDR1 is LNHDA and CDR2 is SQIVND (reference sequence). CDR3 in DNA: TGTGCCAGTAGTATCGGTGTCAGCGGTAATTCACCCCTCCACTTT. Amino acids: CASSIGVSGNSPLHF.

This chain uses TRBV5-8 with TRBJ2-3; D unclear. The CDR3 spans 15 residues. The germline V and J ends were trimmed by 0 bases and 2 bases, with 10 bases remaining between them. Per germline, CDR1 SGHTS and CDR2 YDEGEE. Here the CDR3 DNA reads TGTGCCAGCAGCTTGGGTCCCAGCGTCACAGATACGCAGTATTTT. Amino acid sequence: CASSLGPSVTDTQYF.

The genes are TRBV16 and TRBJ1-3; D gene uncertain. V was pared by 1 base and J by 0 bases, with 7 bases between. Looked up from germline, CDR1 is KGHSY and CDR2 is FQNENV. This CDR3 comprises 15 residues. The CDR3 is CASSQLPDSGNTIYF. CDR3 DNA sequence: TGTGCCAGCAGCCAATTGCCAGACTCTGGAAACACCATATATTTT.

The rearrangement links TRBV18 to TRBJ1-1; 7 nucleotides align to TRBD1. The CDR3 is 15 residues long. In germline, CDR1 is KGHSH, CDR2 LQKENI. With V trimmed by 1 base and J by 3 bases, 5 bases remained unmatched. DNA of the CDR3: TGTGCCAGCTCACCACGACAGGGTCTTTACACTGAAGCTTTCTTT. Translating gives CASSPRQGLYTEAFF.

This clone showed up just once. The V gene is TRBV12-3 or TRBV12-4, the J gene TRBJ2-5, with a tentative D call TRBD1 (5 bases). V dropped 5 bases and J dropped 2 bases, with 9 bases sitting between them. There are 13 residues in the CDR3. Here the CDR3 DNA reads TGTGCCAGCAGTGCACAGGTACAAGAGACCCAGTACTTC. This encodes CASSAQVQETQYF.

The chain uses TRBV19 and TRBJ2-6; D may be TRBD1 (5 bases). The CDR3 sequence is 16 residues long. Trimming took 5 bases from V and 0 from J, leaving 11 bases between them. Germline loops: CDR1 LNHDA, CDR2 SQIVND (reference sequence). The CDR3 loop reads CASSLGQPSGANVLTF. The DNA for the CDR3 is TGTGCCAGTAGTCTCGGACAACCCTCTGGGGCCAACGTCCTGACTTTC. The full variable domain, completed using reference TRBV19 and TRBJ2-6, is DGGITQSPKYLFRKEGQNVTLSCEQNLNHDAMYWYRQDPGQGLRLIYYSQIVNDFQKGDIAEGYSVSREKKESFPLTVTSAQKNPTAFYLCASSLGQPSGANVLTFGAGSRLTVL.

The J gene is TRBJ1-3, the V gene TRBV14; 8 bases match TRBD1. CDR1 is SGHDN, CDR2 FVKESK, per germline. The CDR3 contains 18 residues. Germline trimming cut 5 bases from V and 0 bases from J; bases unmatched to any gene: 12. The CDR3 protein is CASSAPRTGRASGNTIYF. DNA for the CDR3: TGTGCCAGCAGCGCTCCCCGGACAGGGAGGGCCTCTGGAAACACCATATATTTT. The full variable domain, in which reference TRBV14 and TRBJ1-3 provide the parts outside the CDR3, is EAGVTQFPSHSVIEKGQTVTLRCDPISGHDNLYWYRRVMGKEIKFLLHFVKESKQDESGMPNNRFLAERTGGTYSTLKVQPAELEDSGVYFCASSAPRTGRASGNTIYFGEGSWLTVV.

The rearrangement uses TRBV20-1 and TRBJ2-7; maybe TRBD2 (6 bases). Germline loops: CDR1 DFQATT, CDR2 SNEGSKA (reference sequence). The CDR3 length is 11 residues. Trimming removed 3 bases at V and 4 bases at J, with 7 bases between. CDR3 amino acids: CSARRGYEQYF. DNA for the CDR3: TGCAGTGCTAGGCGGGGATACGAGCAGTACTTC.

This clone was counted only a few times. This rearrangement joins TRBV30 to TRBJ1-2, with D possibly TRBD1 on 5 matching bases. The CDR3 loop spans 15 amino acids. Germline V gene sequence: CDR1 GTSNPN, CDR2 SVGIG (reference sequence). Trimming took 8 bases from V and 6 from J, leaving 25 bases between them. CDR3 sequence (DNA): TGTGCCGTTAGCCTCCTGAAGGGCGGGGCTGATGGCTACACCTTC. As protein: CAVSLLKGGADGYTF.

This chain connects TRBV7-3 to TRBJ2-2, with 7 positions matching TRBD1. The J segment lost 6 bases and the V segment lost 5 bases, leaving 6 bases of the junction unmatched. The germline V gene has CDR1 SGHTA and CDR2 FQGTGA. CDR3 length: 14 residues. The CDR3: CASSIDRVAGELFF. The CDR3 coding sequence is TGTGCCAGCAGCATCGACAGGGTCGCCGGGGAGCTGTTTTTT.

This rearrangement joins TRBV2 to TRBJ1-5; D gene uncertain. Trimming left V 3 bases short and J 0 bases short, with 6 bases between. This CDR3 region has 14 residues. Germline CDR1 SNHLY, CDR2 FYNNEI. DNA for the CDR3: TGTGCCAGCAGTGAGGCGGATAGCAATCAGCCCCAGCATTTT. This codes for CASSEADSNQPQHF.

CDR3 amino acids: CASSATGGSGANVLTF. DNA of the CDR3: TGTGCCAGCAGTGCGACAGGAGGCTCTGGGGCCAACGTCCTGACTTTC. V and J are TRBV2 and TRBJ2-6; D is possibly TRBD1 (6 bases). Trimming cost V 4 bases and J 0 bases, with 10 bases left between them. Germline CDR1 is SNHLY and CDR2 is FYNNEI. This CDR3 has 16 amino acids.

The chain links TRBV14 to TRBJ2-2; a weak D match, TRBD1 (6 bases). The CDR3 runs 16 residues. Trimming removed 4 bases at V and 0 bases at J, with 12 bases between. From germline, CDR1 is SGHDN and CDR2 FVKESK. This CDR3 reads CASSRRTASNTGELFF. CDR3 coding DNA: TGTGCCAGCAGCCGACGGACAGCTTCGAACACCGGGGAGCTGTTTTTT.

V gene TRBV7-9 combines with J gene TRBJ2-1; D possibly corresponds to TRBD2 (6 bases). CDR3 size: 14 residues. Trimming pared 2 bases from V and 10 bases from J, leaving 15 bases between. Per germline, CDR1 SEHNR and CDR2 FQNEAQ (reference sequence). The chain's CDR3 is CASSLTSGVGEQFF. The CDR3 DNA reads as TGTGCCAGCAGCTTAACTTCGGGAGTGGGCGAGCAGTTCTTC.

This clone was observed a single time. This chain connects TRBV10-3 to TRBJ1-2, with a weak D call TRBD1 (5 bases). The CDR3 sequence is 15 residues long. V was clipped by 5 bases and J by 0 bases, with 13 bases between them. CDR1 and CDR2 (germline): ENHRY, SYGVKD. In DNA form, the CDR3 reads TGTGCCATCAGTCTCCGGGGGACGACTAACTATGGCTACACCTTC. It encodes CAISLRGTTNYGYTF.

The chain is built from TRBV9 and TRBJ1-1, with a weak D call TRBD1 (6 bases). CDR1 and CDR2 (germline): SGDLS, YYNGEE. The CDR3 has 16 residues. V gave up 6 bases and J gave up 0 bases, with 18 bases separating them. CDR3 bases: TGTGCCAGCAATCGGCTCGGAGGACAGTTGAACACTGAAGCTTTCTTT. This sequence encodes CASNRLGGQLNTEAFF.

The chain uses TRBV2 and TRBJ1-1; 8 positions agree with TRBD1. Germline lookup yields CDR1 SNHLY and CDR2 FYNNEI. The CDR3 totals 14 residues. V dropped 7 bases and J dropped 1; count of bases not matched to a gene: 5. In nucleotides, the CDR3 is TGTGCCAGCAAAAACAGGGGGGCGAACACTGAAGCTTTCTTT. Encoded protein: CASKNRGANTEAFF.

This clone has a handful of counts. The rearrangement uses TRBV28 and TRBJ2-1, with D possibly TRBD2 on 5 matching bases. V was trimmed by 6 bases and J by 5 bases, leaving 20 bases between them. There are 16 residues in the CDR3. Germline V gives CDR1 MDHEN, CDR2 SYDVKM. As DNA, the CDR3 is TGTGCCAGCAGAACAGTGCATGAGCCGGGGAACAATGAGCAGTTCTTC. It specifies CASRTVHEPGNNEQFF.

This sequence joins TRBV28 and TRBJ1-5; no firm D call. V was shortened by 5 bases and J by 0 bases, with 8 bases between the two germline ends. Germline assignment: CDR1 MDHEN and CDR2 SYDVKM. CDR3 size: 14 residues. The CDR3 nucleotides are TGTGCCAGCAGTCTTGTAAATAGCAATCAGCCCCAGCATTTT. Translating it yields CASSLVNSNQPQHF.

Concerning this clone: Germline and junction disagree at one end, which may indicate a read error. The chain combines TRBV6-5 with TRBJ2-7, with TRBD1 identical over 7 bases. The CDR3 has 13 residues. Germline values: CDR1 MNHEY, CDR2 SVGAGI. The CDR3 DNA sequence: TGTGCCAGCAGTACAGGGGATGGGGTCCGCGCCAAGTTC. Its protein is CASSTGDGVRAKF.